The 3 T cell receptor beta chains below all came from one sample that was sequenced in a study of Graves' ophthalmopathy and Graves' hyperthyroidism. Amplified TCR beta CDR3 regions were obtained using RNA transcripts as template. HTBI-primed RT-PCR formed the first round, and a multiplex PCR formed the second. TCRdb itself ran the multiplex PCR reads through MiXCR, one entry per CDR3 protein. Of over a million distinct CDR3 sequences listed, around a third are singletons. The sample taken for sequencing was peripheral blood or thyroid tissue (not recorded which). Every receptor here comes from an adult man with Graves' hyperthyroidism.

This clonotype came up many times. This chain joins TRBV7-2 and TRBJ2-5; tentative D call: TRBD2 (7 bases). CDR3 size: 14 residues. From germline, CDR1 is SGHTA and CDR2 FQGNSA. The V end was cut by 7 bases, the J end by 5 bases, with 17 bases between. CDR3 sequence: CASIVGGPQETQYF. The CDR3 coding sequence is TGTGCCAGCATAGTGGGGGGGCCCCAGGAGACCCAGTACTTC.

The chain employs TRBV7-9 and TRBJ2-7, with TRBD2 matching over 13 bases. Germline V gives CDR1 SEHNR, CDR2 FQNEAQ (reference sequence). The V and J ends lost 6 bases and 2 bases, in that order; junction bases with no gene match: 10. This CDR3 region has 17 residues. The CDR3 DNA is TGTGCCAGCAGTGCGGGACTAGCGGGGTTTACAGCCTACGAGCAGTACTTC. It specifies CASSAGLAGFTAYEQYF.

At least ten counts were recorded for this clonotype. The chain joins TRBV25-1 to TRBJ1-6, with TRBD1 matching over 7 bases. Per the germline V gene, CDR1 is MGHDK and CDR2 is SYGVNS. The CDR3 is 17 residues long. The J segment lost 9 bases and the V segment lost 1 base, leaving 12 bases of the junction unmatched. The CDR3, as DNA: TGTGCCAGCAGTGAATGGTTGGGGACAGAAATTGCTTCACCCCTCCACTTT. This gives the protein CASSEWLGTEIASPLHF.